The rows below give T cell receptor beta chains drawn from one sample of a study of human versus mouse CDR3 diversity and MHC coevolution. Only in-frame clones appear in the TCRdb table, and some are missing; sequencing was by immunoSEQ multiplex PCR. The data show about 60,000 clones, with about 94% seen just once and under 20% held by the top ten. The sequenced material came from naive CD4+ T cells from blood. These receptors were obtained from a person aged 55 to 75 in good health. Both conserved end residues are part of each CDR3. Each record gives: D gene, V gene, clone size, J gene, CDR3 protein, CDR3 DNA. A D gene is named only where the DNA matches it firmly. Clone size is stated in some rows and not others, as once, few, many or a class when expanded.

>TRBD1|TRBV19|-|TRBJ2-5
CASSYGTGRETQYF
TGTGCCAGTAGTTACGGGACAGGGCGGGAGACCCAGTACTTC
>-|TRBV29-1|-|TRBJ1-2
CSVEETTGSLYTF
TGCAGCGTTGAAGAAACGACAGGTTCCTTGTACACCTTC
>-|TRBV2|-|TRBJ2-3
CASSEAGAATDTQYF
TGTGCCAGCAGTGAAGCTGGAGCGGCCACAGATACGCAGTATTTT
>TRBD2|TRBV5-1|-|TRBJ2-7
CASSLAIAGLPYEQYF
TGCGCCAGCAGCTTGGCGATAGCGGGGCTTCCCTACGAGCAGTACTTC
>-|TRBV5-1|-|TRBJ1-1
CASSLGGHDTEAFF
TGCGCCAGCAGCTTGGGGGGGCATGACACTGAAGCTTTCTTT
>TRBD2|TRBV7-3|-|TRBJ2-5
CASSLGPAGGPGETQYF
TGTGCCAGCAGCTTAGGTCCAGCGGGAGGGCCAGGAGAGACCCAGTACTTC
>-|TRBV11-3|-|TRBJ1-3
CASSLSGNTIYF
TGTGCCAGCAGCTTATCGGGAAACACCATATATTTT
>-|TRBV7-9|-|TRBJ2-7
CASSPGNRAPHEQYF
TGTGCCAGCAGCCCCGGGAATAGGGCCCCCCACGAGCAGTACTTC
>-|TRBV18|-|TRBJ1-5
CASSPTDQPQHF
TGTGCCAGCTCCCCGACAGATCAGCCCCAGCATTTT
>TRBD1|TRBV4-1|-|TRBJ1-1
CASSPQGAGTEAFF
TGCGCCAGCAGCCCCCAGGGGGCTGGCACTGAAGCTTTCTTT
>-|TRBV9|-|TRBJ2-7
CASSVGLIREQYF
TGTGCCAGCAGCGTAGGGCTGATCCGCGAGCAGTACTTC
>TRBD2|TRBV11-2|-|TRBJ2-1
CASSSAGTRLGIEQFF
TGTGCCAGCAGCTCCGCCGGGACTAGGCTTGGGATTGAGCAGTTCTTC
>TRBD2|TRBV11-2|-|TRBJ2-1
CASSLDSGRGNEQFF
TGTGCCAGCAGCTTAGATAGCGGGAGGGGGAATGAGCAGTTCTTC
>-|TRBV19|few|TRBJ1-1
CASSTTVNTEAFF
TGTGCCAGTAGTACCACGGTGAACACTGAAGCTTTCTTT
>TRBD2|TRBV5-1|-|TRBJ2-7
CASSWTSAAYEQYF
TGCGCCAGCAGCTGGACTAGCGCCGCCTACGAGCAGTACTTC
>-|TRBV6-6|-|TRBJ2-7
CASSLQGKGTYEQYF
TGTGCCAGCAGCCTACAGGGCAAGGGAACCTACGAGCAGTACTTC
>TRBD1|TRBV5-4|-|TRBJ2-7
CASSLSLRDRGRVEYF
TGTGCCAGCAGCTTGTCCCTCCGGGACAGGGGAAGGGTGGAGTACTTC
>TRBD1|TRBV19|-|TRBJ1-4
CASSILHRGTNEKLFF
TGTGCCAGTAGTATCCTCCACAGGGGAACTAATGAAAAACTGTTTTTT
>TRBD2|TRBV10-3|-|TRBJ2-3
CAISDLAEESTDTQYF
TGTGCCATCAGTGACCTAGCGGAGGAGAGCACAGATACGCAGTATTTT
>-|TRBV6-4|-|TRBJ2-2
CASSETQAPGELFF
TGTGCCAGCAGTGAAACTCAAGCGCCCGGGGAGCTGTTTTTT
>TRBD2|TRBV5-6|-|TRBJ2-3
CASSSGSSGRAWDTQYF
TGTGCCAGCAGCTCTGGGTCTAGCGGGAGGGCATGGGATACGCAGTATTTT
>-|TRBV5-1|-|TRBJ1-1
CASSGGGLGTEAFF
TGCGCCAGCAGCGGGGGGGGGCTTGGCACTGAAGCTTTCTTT
>TRBD1|TRBV6-5|-|TRBJ2-7
CASSSDRGSYEQYF
TGTGCCAGCAGTAGCGACAGGGGCTCCTACGAGCAGTACTTC
>TRBD1|TRBV6-5|-|TRBJ2-7
CASSYSIGTVASEQYF
TGTGCCAGCAGTTACTCGATCGGGACAGTGGCCTCCGAGCAGTACTTC
>-|TRBV5-1|-|TRBJ2-2
CASSPQGTTSPGELFF
TGCGCCAGCAGCCCTCAGGGAACTACCTCCCCCGGGGAGCTGTTTTTT
>TRBD1|TRBV7-6|-|TRBJ1-2
CASSSHPDRGYGYTF
TGTGCCAGCAGCTCACACCCGGACAGGGGATATGGCTACACCTTC
>-|TRBV27|-|TRBJ1-1
CASSFSGSSRSTEAFF
TGTGCCAGCAGTTTTTCTGGGTCCTCCCGGAGCACTGAAGCTTTCTTT
>TRBD1|TRBV5-1|-|TRBJ2-7
CASSLGQGAFNEQYF
TGCGCCAGCAGCTTGGGACAGGGGGCTTTCAACGAGCAGTACTTC
>TRBD2|TRBV19|-|TRBJ2-7
CASSTGQGPTSGRFEQYF
TGTGCCAGTAGTACCGGACAGGGACCGACTAGCGGGAGATTCGAGCAGTACTTC
>-|TRBV7-2|-|TRBJ2-5
CASSLDGTGVGTQYF
TGTGCCAGCAGCTTAGACGGGACGGGGGTAGGGACCCAGTACTTC
>TRBD1|TRBV6-5|-|TRBJ2-7
CASSYRGGQGSYEQYF
TGTGCCAGCAGTTACCGAGGCGGACAGGGGTCCTACGAGCAGTACTTC
>-|TRBV5-4|-|TRBJ2-1
CASSQTSNSYNEQFF
TGTGCCAGCAGCCAGACTAGTAACTCCTACAATGAGCAGTTCTTC
>-|TRBV9|-|TRBJ1-5
CASSVGTDPALSPQHF
TGTGCCAGCAGCGTAGGGACTGATCCCGCCCTCAGCCCCCAGCATTTT
>-|TRBV19|-|TRBJ1-2
CASSPPFAGGMMEGGYTF
TGTGCCAGTAGTCCTCCCTTTGCGGGCGGGATGATGGAGGGTGGCTACACCTTC
>-|TRBV27|-|TRBJ2-1
CASSFFRQASYNEQFF
TGTGCCAGCAGTTTTTTCCGACAGGCATCTTACAATGAGCAGTTCTTC
>TRBD1|TRBV6-5|-|TRBJ1-1
CASSSPTGQRDEAFF
TGTGCCAGCAGTTCACCGACAGGGCAGCGCGATGAAGCTTTCTTT
>-|TRBV28|-|TRBJ1-4
CASSQRDEKLFF
TGTGCCAGCAGTCAAAGAGATGAAAAACTGTTTTTT
>-|TRBV5-1|-|TRBJ1-2
CASSFSPNYGYTF
TGCGCCAGCAGCTTTAGTCCTAACTATGGCTACACCTTC
>TRBD2|TRBV13|-|TRBJ2-3
CASSSPGTSGRPGDTQYF
TGTGCCAGCAGCTCCCCCGGGACTAGCGGGAGGCCGGGGGATACGCAGTATTTT
>-|TRBV19|-|TRBJ1-5
CASSIEDRGWDQPQHF
TGTGCCAGTAGTATAGAAGACCGGGGGTGGGATCAGCCCCAGCATTTT
>-|TRBV28|once|TRBJ2-5
CASSLSRGQETQYF
TGTGCCAGCAGTCTGTCGCGGGGCCAAGAGACCCAGTACTTC
>TRBD2|TRBV30|once|TRBJ2-5
CAWRATSGIETQYF
TGTGCCTGGAGGGCGACTAGCGGGATCGAGACCCAGTACTTC
>-|TRBV30|once|TRBJ2-7
CAWSVGEVGYEQYF
TGTGCCTGGAGTGTGGGGGAGGTGGGGTACGAGCAGTACTTC
>-|TRBV5-4|-|TRBJ2-5
CASSLAVGQETQYF
TGTGCCAGCAGCTTGGCGGTGGGGCAGGAGACCCAGTACTTC
>-|TRBV2|-|TRBJ2-1
CASSEGQHTRGEQFF
TGTGCCAGCAGTGAAGGGCAGCACACCCGCGGTGAGCAGTTCTTC
>-|TRBV7-5|-|TRBJ1-5
CASRDRDSNQPQHF
TGTGCCAGTCGGGACAGAGATAGCAATCAGCCCCAGCATTTT
>-|TRBV28|once|TRBJ2-1
CASSLAGGTGVNEQFF
TGTGCCAGCAGTTTAGCTGGCGGGACGGGGGTCAATGAGCAGTTCTTC
>-|TRBV5-1|-|TRBJ2-7
CASSRDTYEQYF
TGCGCCAGCAGTCGGGACACCTACGAGCAGTACTTC
>TRBD1|TRBV7-3|-|TRBJ2-2
CASSTGQPGTGELFF
TGTGCCAGCAGTACGGGACAGCCGGGGACCGGGGAGCTGTTTTTT
>TRBD1|TRBV4-1|-|TRBJ1-5
CASSQEERFGQGEGQPQHF
TGCGCCAGCAGCCAAGAGGAACGCTTCGGACAGGGGGAGGGTCAGCCCCAGCATTTT
>TRBD1|TRBV5-1|-|TRBJ2-7
CASSLGQVYEQYF
TGCGCCAGCAGCCTCGGACAGGTCTACGAGCAGTACTTC
>-|TRBV7-9|-|TRBJ1-1
CASSPRLGEGTEAFF
TGTGCCAGCAGCCCTCGTTTGGGGGAGGGGACTGAAGCTTTCTTT
>TRBD1|TRBV19|-|TRBJ2-5
CASSILTQGEETQYF
TGTGCCAGTAGTATCCTTACTCAGGGGGAAGAGACCCAGTACTTC
>TRBD1|TRBV5-4|-|TRBJ1-1
CASSLEGARGTEAFF
TGTGCCAGCAGCTTGGAGGGGGCCAGAGGGACTGAAGCTTTCTTT
>TRBD2|TRBV5-5|-|TRBJ2-7
CASSFRGDSGTPGGEQYF
TGTGCCAGCAGCTTCCGGGGGGATAGCGGGACCCCGGGGGGCGAGCAGTACTTC
>-|TRBV11-3|-|TRBJ2-5
CASSLFLSGETQYF
TGTGCCAGCAGCTTATTTTTATCCGGAGAGACCCAGTACTTC
>TRBD1|TRBV5-4|-|TRBJ2-5
CASSFPGQGEETQYF
TGTGCCAGCAGCTTCCCGGGACAGGGGGAAGAGACCCAGTACTTC
>-|TRBV20-1|-|TRBJ2-5
CSAQKTQYF
TGCAGTGCCCAGAAGACCCAGTACTTC
>TRBD2|TRBV10-3|-|TRBJ2-1
CAISDRTSARPNNEQFF
TGTGCCATCAGTGACAGGACTAGCGCCCGCCCCAACAATGAGCAGTTCTTC